This T cell receptor (beta chain) emerged from a study of T cell changes during pregnancy in multiple sclerosis. Germline V lookup: CDR1 SGHAT, CDR2 FQNNGV. The CDR3 sequence is 16 residues long. Trimming pared 6 bases from V and 4 bases from J, leaving 19 bases between. Using immunoSEQ multiplex PCR, the repertoire was profiled, and TCRdb retains in-frame clones only, with some absent. The sample gives under 95,000 clones, roughly 91% of which show up once; around 1.7% is in the top ten. This TCR came from a female donor in good health, enrolled as a control in a pregnancy study. This specimen consisted of peripheral blood, obtained after pregnancy. The chain uses TRBV11-2 and TRBJ1-5; D is perhaps TRBD1 (5 bases). The DNA of the CDR3 is TGTGCCAGCAGGGTGGGGGGACGGAGCATAAATCAGCCCCAGCATTTT. Translating gives CASRVGGRSINQPQHF.